The 20 T cell receptor beta chains below all came from one sample that was sequenced in a study of blood T cell repertoires in COVID-19. The repertoire was sequenced with immunoSEQ multiplex PCR; TCRdb's copy has only in-frame clones and lacks some. Among around 440,000 clones listed, roughly 88% were seen once. Sequencing used peripheral blood. The receptors derive from a woman aged 45-60 years with COVID-19, enrolled during active disease.

This clone was seen just once. The chain links TRBV3-1 (or the pseudogene TRBV3-2) to TRBJ2-1; TRBD1 might be the D (7 bases). This CDR3 has 15 residues. V lost 4 bases, J lost 4 bases, and 14 bases lay in between. CDR1 is LGHDT, CDR2 YNNKEL, per germline (reference sequence). The CDR3 nucleotides are TGTGCCAGCAGCCCAGGGGGGCCAGTTTACAATGAGCAGTTCTTC. Protein product: CASSPGGPVYNEQFF.

The rearrangement uses TRBV9 and TRBJ2-1; 7 bases are a match to TRBD1. The CDR3 runs to 15 residues. The V and J ends lost 4 bases and 6 bases, in that order; junction bases with no gene match: 10. Per germline, CDR1 SGDLS and CDR2 YYNGEE. The CDR3 is CASSNNPGQRNEQFF. CDR3 nucleotide sequence: TGTGCCAGCAGCAACAATCCGGGACAGCGCAATGAGCAGTTCTTC.

The CDR3: CASSLWRGQGFREAFF. For the CDR3, the DNA is TGTGCCAGCAGTTTATGGCGGGGACAGGGGTTTCGGGAAGCTTTCTTT. V and J are TRBV28 and TRBJ1-1; TRBD1 matches at 10 bases. V was pared by 0 bases and J by 8 bases, with 9 bases of the junction left unmatched. The CDR3 consists of 16 residues. Looked up from germline, CDR1 is MDHEN and CDR2 is SYDVKM.

The chain combines TRBV5-5 with TRBJ2-1, with 7 bases lining up with TRBD2. J gave up 0 bases and V 1 base, and 4 bases lay outside the gene matches. CDR1 and CDR2 from the germline V gene are SGHKS and YYEKEE (reference sequence). The CDR3 covers 16 residues. In nucleotides, the CDR3 is TGTGCCAGCAGCTTGAGTGGCGGGAGCTCCTACAATGAGCAGTTCTTC. Translating it yields CASSLSGGSSYNEQFF.

The genes are TRBV3-1 (or the pseudogene TRBV3-2) and TRBJ1-6; 7 bases align to TRBD1. The germline gives CDR1 LGHDT, CDR2 YNNKEL (reference sequence). Germline trimming cut 4 bases from V and 5 bases from J; bases unmatched to any gene: 2. There are 14 residues in the CDR3. The CDR3 sequence is CASSPGTDNSPLHF. DNA of the CDR3: TGTGCCAGCAGCCCCGGGACAGATAATTCACCCCTCCACTTT.

The J gene is TRBJ1-1, the V gene TRBV5-4; D gene uncertain. The CDR3 sequence is 13 residues long. V was pared by 0 bases and J by 7 bases, with 10 bases between. Germline loops: CDR1 SGHNT, CDR2 YYREEE (reference sequence). CDR3 residues: CASSLARHSEAFF. DNA for the CDR3: TGTGCCAGCAGCTTGGCCAGGCATAGTGAAGCTTTCTTT. The variable domain in full, with the rest retrieved from reference TRBV5-4 and TRBJ1-1, is ETGVTQSPTHLIKTRGQQVTLRCSSQSGHNTVSWYQQALGQGPQFIFQYYREEENGRGNFPPRFSGLQFPNYSSELNVNALELDDSALYLCASSLARHSEAFFGQGTRLTVV.

This rearrangement joins TRBV7-2 to TRBJ2-1; tentatively, D is TRBD2 (5 bases). V lost 1 base to trimming and J lost 2 bases, with 9 bases between them. CDR1 SGHTA and CDR2 FQGNSA come from the germline V gene. The CDR3 runs to 15 residues. CDR3 sequence: CASSLGGQTYNEQFF. For the CDR3, the DNA is TGTGCCAGCAGCTTAGGCGGGCAGACCTACAATGAGCAGTTCTTC.

V is TRBV10-1 and J is TRBJ2-5; 7 bases are a match to TRBD1. The CDR3 runs 15 residues. V shed 3 bases, J shed 1 base, and the junction held 5 bases outside the gene matches. Germline V gives CDR1 WNHNN, CDR2 SYGVQD (reference sequence). CDR3 DNA: TGCGCCAGCAGTGACTACCGGGACAGCCAAGAGACCCAGTACTTC. Its protein product is CASSDYRDSQETQYF.

This clone was seen more than once but under ten times. V gene TRBV30 combines with J gene TRBJ1-2, with a possible D match to TRBD1 (5 bases). The CDR3 consists of 14 residues. Trimming stripped 8 bases from V and 2 bases from J, with 18 bases between. Germline V CDR1 and CDR2: GTSNPN, SVGIG (reference sequence). The chain's CDR3 is CAVVMGGFNYGYTF. DNA for the CDR3: TGTGCCGTAGTTATGGGGGGATTCAACTATGGCTACACCTTC.

The chain links TRBV18 to TRBJ1-5; D gene uncertain. The V gene's germline CDR1 is KGHSH and CDR2 LQKENI. The CDR3 is made up of 15 amino acids. V dropped 2 bases and J dropped 2 bases, with 10 bases sitting between them. CDR3 nucleotide sequence: TGTGCCAGCTCACCAGGGCCTCCCGGCAATCAGCCCCAGCATTTT. Translated, it gives CASSPGPPGNQPQHF.

The rearrangement links TRBV5-1 to TRBJ1-1; 9 bases line up with TRBD1. V dropped 3 bases and J dropped 1; count of bases not matched to a gene: 4. This CDR3 is 15 amino acids long. Looked up from germline, CDR1 is SGHRS and CDR2 is YFSETQ. In nucleotides, the CDR3 is TGCGCCAGCAGCTGGGGACAGGGACCGAACACTGAAGCTTTCTTT. Translation: CASSWGQGPNTEAFF.

V gene TRBV6-2 or TRBV6-3 combines with J gene TRBJ1-6; the match to TRBD1 covers 7 bases. The germline CDR1 and CDR2 sequences are MNHEY and SVGEGT. The CDR3 is made up of 12 amino acids. The V gene end was trimmed by 0 bases and the J gene end by 15 bases; junction bases not matched to a gene: 2. CDR3 coding DNA: TGTGCCAGCAGTTACTCCACAGGGGACCTCCACTTT. This encodes CASSYSTGDLHF.

The rearrangement joins TRBV30 to TRBJ2-7, with TRBD1 as a possible D gene (5 bases). V lost 1 base, J lost 5 bases, and 12 bases lay in between. The CDR3 contains 13 residues. Germline CDR1 is GTSNPN and CDR2 is SVGIG (reference sequence). This CDR3 is CAWSATGSHEQYF. CDR3 bases: TGTGCCTGGAGTGCCACAGGTAGCCACGAGCAGTACTTC.

This clone was observed a single time. The chain is built from TRBV7-9 and TRBJ1-2; D is unresolved. Trimming cost V 5 bases and J 8 bases, with 15 bases left between them. The CDR3 extends over 13 amino acids. From germline, CDR1 is SEHNR and CDR2 FQNEAQ (reference sequence). CDR3 sequence (DNA): TGTGCCAGCAGCCGTTCCGAAACCCGGGGCTACACCTTC. It is translated as CASSRSETRGYTF.

This chain connects TRBV6-5 to TRBJ1-2; weak D call: TRBD1 (5 bases). Germline V gene data show CDR1 as MNHEY and CDR2 as SVGAGI. This CDR3 has 14 residues. V lost 0 bases, J lost 2 bases, and 7 bases lay in between. In nucleotides, the CDR3 is TGTGCCAGCAGTTACTCGGACAAAAACTATGGCTACACCTTC. Translation: CASSYSDKNYGYTF.

V usage is TRBV27 and J usage is TRBJ2-1, with TRBD2 as a possible D gene (6 bases). Germline V gene lookup returns CDR1 MNHEY and CDR2 SMNVEV (reference sequence). Deletions cut 2 bases from V and 3 bases from J, with 11 bases between. This CDR3 has 15 residues. CDR3 in amino acids: CASSLQGLGYNEQFF. The CDR3 bases are TGTGCCAGCAGTTTACAGGGACTGGGCTACAATGAGCAGTTCTTC.

The chain recombines TRBV11-3 with TRBJ2-3, with D possibly being TRBD2 (6 bases). Looked up from germline, CDR1 is SGHNT and CDR2 is YENEEA. The CDR3 extends over 14 amino acids. The germline V and J ends were trimmed by 4 bases and 5 bases, with 13 bases remaining between them. The CDR3 sequence is CASSSRGGIDTQYF. CDR3 nucleotides: TGTGCCAGCAGCTCCCGGGGCGGGATAGATACGCAGTATTTT.

This chain links TRBV7-2 with TRBJ2-7, with D perhaps matching TRBD2 (6 bases). This CDR3 has 14 amino acids. The germline V gene has CDR1 SGHTA and CDR2 FQGNSA. Trimming shortened V by 7 bases and J by 2 bases, and 15 bases separated the two germline ends. Here the CDR3 DNA reads TGTGCCAGCACCCAGAGCGGGCTCGCCTACGAGCAGTACTTC. Translating it yields CASTQSGLAYEQYF.

The rearrangement links TRBV27 to TRBJ1-2; unclear D gene. Germline V CDR1 and CDR2: MNHEY, SMNVEV (reference sequence). Trimming pared 6 bases from V and 0 bases from J, leaving 11 bases between. The CDR3 runs to 14 residues. The CDR3 DNA sequence: TGTGCCAGCAGGCGCGGCCTCTCTAACTATGGCTACACCTTC. Amino acid sequence: CASRRGLSNYGYTF.

The gene calls are TRBV7-2 and TRBJ2-2; 9 bases are a match to TRBD1. The J segment lost 6 bases and the V segment lost 5 bases, leaving 7 bases of the junction unmatched. This CDR3 has 15 amino acids. The germline gives CDR1 SGHTA, CDR2 FQGNSA. CDR3 loop: CASSLGTGRSGELFF. CDR3 nucleotides: TGTGCCAGCAGCCTCGGGACAGGGAGGTCCGGGGAGCTGTTTTTT.